The present TCR beta chain was sequenced within a study of cytomegalovirus exposure and HLA in healthy donors. At the level of the study: Out of about 179 million T cells, an earlier analysis found around 120 million unique TCR beta sequences in total. The study, taken as a whole, reports: A reported reduction in N-insertions relative to the roughly 710-donor mean was seen in an Asian-associated ancestry cluster in a later analysis.

The junction had 17 bases not matched to a gene; V was cut back by 4 bases and J by 8 bases. Looked up from germline, CDR1 is SGHTA and CDR2 is FQGNSA. There are 17 residues in the CDR3. The PCR contained 60 Vbeta and 13 Jbeta primers. The protocol was immunoSEQ multiplex PCR, while the TCRdb copy is restricted to in-frame clones and leaves out a portion. The table records more than 60,000 clones, 84% of them present only once. Comments on this clone: Its specificity is unknown.

The sequenced sample consisted of PBMCs. The receptor was derived from a man between 65 and 85 years old in good health and CMV-seropositive. This chain connects TRBV7-2 to TRBJ2-1; 7 positions match TRBD2. The CDR3 is CASSSGPGLGTRDEQFF. DNA of the CDR3: TGTGCCAGCAGCTCCGGTCCAGGACTAGGCACAAGGGATGAGCAGTTCTTC.